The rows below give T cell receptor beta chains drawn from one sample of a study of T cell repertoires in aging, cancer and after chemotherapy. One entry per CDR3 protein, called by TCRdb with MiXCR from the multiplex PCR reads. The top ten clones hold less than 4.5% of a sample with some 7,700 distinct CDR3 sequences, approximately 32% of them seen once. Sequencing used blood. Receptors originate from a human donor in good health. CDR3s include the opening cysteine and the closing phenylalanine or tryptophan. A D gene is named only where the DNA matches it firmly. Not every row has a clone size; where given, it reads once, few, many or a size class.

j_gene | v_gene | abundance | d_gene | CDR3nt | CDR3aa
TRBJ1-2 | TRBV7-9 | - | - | TGTGCCAGCAGCCCTTCGGGAAGTTCCTATGGCTACACCTTC | CASSPSGSSYGYTF
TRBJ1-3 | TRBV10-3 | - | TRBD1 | TGTGCCATCAGGGGGACAGGGGGTCCTTCTGGAAACACCATATATTTT | CAIRGTGGPSGNTIYF
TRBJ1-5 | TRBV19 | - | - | TGTGCCAGTAGTATAGGGCAGGGTAGCAATCAGCCCCAGCATTTT | CASSIGQGSNQPQHF
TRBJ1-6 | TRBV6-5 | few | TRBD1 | TGTGCCAGCAGTTCCGGGACAGTCTATAATTCACCCCTCCACTTT | CASSSGTVYNSPLHF
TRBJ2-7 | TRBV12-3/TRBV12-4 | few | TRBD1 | TGTGCCAGCAGGTCGACAGGGAACCCCTACGAGCAGTACTTC | CASRSTGNPYEQYF
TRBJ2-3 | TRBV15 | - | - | TGTGCCACCAGCAGAGCTGGGACGTCCACAGATACGCAGTATTTT | CATSRAGTSTDTQYF
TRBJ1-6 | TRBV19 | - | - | TGTGCCCTGCCTCCTACTTCGGGGGACCATTACAACTATAATTCACCCCTCCACTTT | CALPPTSGDHYNYNSPLHF
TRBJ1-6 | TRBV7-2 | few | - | TGTGCCAGCAGTGAGGGACGGCTACGTTCACCCCTCCACTTT | CASSEGRLRSPLHF
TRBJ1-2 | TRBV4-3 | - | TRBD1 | TGCGCCAGCAGCCAAAATTCCGGGACAGGGGTGTTATCCTTTGGCTACACCTTC | CASSQNSGTGVLSFGYTF
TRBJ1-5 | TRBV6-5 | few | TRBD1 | TGTGCCAGCAGTCCTGACCCTGACAGGGGGCCGGATCAGCCCCAGCATTTT | CASSPDPDRGPDQPQHF
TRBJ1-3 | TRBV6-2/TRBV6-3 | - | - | TGTGCCAGCAGTTCACAGGGTCTTAGCTCTGGAAACACCATATATTTT | CASSSQGLSSGNTIYF
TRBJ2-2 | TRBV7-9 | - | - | TGTGCCAGCAGCTTAAGTCGGGGGGAGCTGTTTTTT | CASSLSRGELFF
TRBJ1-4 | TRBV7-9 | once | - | TGTGCCAGCACCTTGCGGGGGCGAGAAAAACTGTTTTTT | CASTLRGREKLFF
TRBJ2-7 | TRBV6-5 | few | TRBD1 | TGTGCCAGCAGTTACTCGGGGACAGGGCAATACGAGCAGTACTTC | CASSYSGTGQYEQYF
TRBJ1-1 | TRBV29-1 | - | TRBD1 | TGCAGCGTTGACGGGGACAGGGGGGCTGAAGCTTTCTTT | CSVDGDRGAEAFF